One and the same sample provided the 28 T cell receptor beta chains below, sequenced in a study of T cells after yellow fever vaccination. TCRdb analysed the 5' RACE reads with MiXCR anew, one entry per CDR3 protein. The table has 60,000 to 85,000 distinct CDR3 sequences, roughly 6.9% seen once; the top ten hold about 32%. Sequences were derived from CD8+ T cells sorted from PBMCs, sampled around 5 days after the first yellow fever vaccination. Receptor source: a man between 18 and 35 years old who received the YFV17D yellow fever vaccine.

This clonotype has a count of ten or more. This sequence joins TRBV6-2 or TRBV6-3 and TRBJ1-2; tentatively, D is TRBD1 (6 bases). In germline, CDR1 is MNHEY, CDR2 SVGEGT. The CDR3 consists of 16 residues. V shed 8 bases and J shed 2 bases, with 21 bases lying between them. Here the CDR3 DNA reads TGTGCCAGCGATACAGGGTGGCCAGGTAACAACTATGGCTACACCTTC. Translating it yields CASDTGWPGNNYGYTF.

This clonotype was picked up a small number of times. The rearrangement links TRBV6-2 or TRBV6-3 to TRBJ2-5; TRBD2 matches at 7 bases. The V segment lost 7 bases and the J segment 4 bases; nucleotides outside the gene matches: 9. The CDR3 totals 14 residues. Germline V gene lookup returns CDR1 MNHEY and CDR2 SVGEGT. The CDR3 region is CASTDPSGGETQYF. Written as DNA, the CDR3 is TGTGCCAGCACCGACCCTTCGGGGGGAGAGACCCAGTACTTC.

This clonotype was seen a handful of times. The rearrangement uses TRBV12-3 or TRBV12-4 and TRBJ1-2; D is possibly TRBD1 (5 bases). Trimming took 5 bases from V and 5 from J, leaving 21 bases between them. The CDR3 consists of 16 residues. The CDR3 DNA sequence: TGTGCCAGCAGTCCGCGTAGGGGTATACGCCCATATGGCTACACCTTC. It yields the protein CASSPRRGIRPYGYTF.

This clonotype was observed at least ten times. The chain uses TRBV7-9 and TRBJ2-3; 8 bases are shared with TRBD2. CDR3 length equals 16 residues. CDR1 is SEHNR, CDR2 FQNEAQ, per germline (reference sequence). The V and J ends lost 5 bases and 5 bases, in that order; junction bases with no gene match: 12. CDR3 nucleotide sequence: TGTGCCAGCAGCCCCAGCCGAGGCGGGGGGCAAGATACGCAGTATTTT. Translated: CASSPSRGGGQDTQYF.

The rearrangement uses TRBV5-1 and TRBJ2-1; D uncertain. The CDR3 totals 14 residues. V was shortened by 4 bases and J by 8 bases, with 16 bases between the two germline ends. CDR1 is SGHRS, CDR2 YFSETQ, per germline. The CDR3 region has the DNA TGCGCCAGCAGCCTCCCCCGCGAGAGTCATGAGCAGTTCTTC. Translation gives CASSLPRESHEQFF.

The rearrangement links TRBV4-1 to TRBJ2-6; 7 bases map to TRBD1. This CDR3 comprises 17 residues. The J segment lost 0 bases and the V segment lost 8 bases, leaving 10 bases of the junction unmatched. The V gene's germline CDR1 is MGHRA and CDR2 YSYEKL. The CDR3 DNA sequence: TGCGCCAGCGCGAAAAGGGACAGAGCCTCTGGGGCCAACGTCCTGACTTTC. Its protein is CASAKRDRASGANVLTF.

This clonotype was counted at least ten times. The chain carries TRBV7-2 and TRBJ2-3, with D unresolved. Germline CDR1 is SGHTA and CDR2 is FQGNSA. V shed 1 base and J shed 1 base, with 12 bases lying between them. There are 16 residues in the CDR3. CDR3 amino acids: CASSLEWSWGTDTQYF. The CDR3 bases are TGTGCCAGCAGCTTAGAGTGGTCGTGGGGCACAGATACGCAGTATTTT.

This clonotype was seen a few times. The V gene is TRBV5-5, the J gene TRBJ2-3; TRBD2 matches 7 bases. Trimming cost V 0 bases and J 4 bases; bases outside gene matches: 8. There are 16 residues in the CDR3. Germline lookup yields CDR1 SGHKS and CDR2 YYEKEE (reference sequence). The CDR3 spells CASSLGESGISDTQYF. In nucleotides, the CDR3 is TGTGCCAGCAGCTTGGGGGAGAGCGGGATCTCAGATACGCAGTATTTT.

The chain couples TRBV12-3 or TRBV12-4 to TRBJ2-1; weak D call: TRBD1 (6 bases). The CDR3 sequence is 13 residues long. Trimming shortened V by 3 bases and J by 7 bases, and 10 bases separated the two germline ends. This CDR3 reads CASSFVRGNEQFF. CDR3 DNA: TGTGCCAGCAGTTTCGTCAGGGGTAATGAGCAGTTCTTC.

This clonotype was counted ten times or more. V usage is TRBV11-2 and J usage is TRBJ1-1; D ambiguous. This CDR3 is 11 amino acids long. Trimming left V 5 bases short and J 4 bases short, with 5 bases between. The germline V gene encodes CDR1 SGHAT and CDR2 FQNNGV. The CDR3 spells CASSHSTEAFF. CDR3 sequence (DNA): TGTGCCAGCAGCCACAGCACTGAAGCTTTCTTT.

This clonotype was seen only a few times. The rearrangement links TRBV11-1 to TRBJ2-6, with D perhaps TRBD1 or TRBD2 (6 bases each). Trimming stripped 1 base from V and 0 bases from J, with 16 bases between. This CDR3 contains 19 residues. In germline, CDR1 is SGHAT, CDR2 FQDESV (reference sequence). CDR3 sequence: CASSLVFGRGHSGANVLTF. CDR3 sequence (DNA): TGTGCCAGCAGCTTAGTTTTCGGACGGGGGCACTCTGGGGCCAACGTCCTGACTTTC.

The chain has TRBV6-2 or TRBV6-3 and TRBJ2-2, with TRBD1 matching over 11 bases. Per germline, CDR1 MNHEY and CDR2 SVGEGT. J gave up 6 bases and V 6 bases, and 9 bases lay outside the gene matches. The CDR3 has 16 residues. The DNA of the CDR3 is TGTGCCAGCAGGTTGGACAGGGGGCTGAATGCCGGGGAGCTGTTTTTT. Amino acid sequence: CASRLDRGLNAGELFF.

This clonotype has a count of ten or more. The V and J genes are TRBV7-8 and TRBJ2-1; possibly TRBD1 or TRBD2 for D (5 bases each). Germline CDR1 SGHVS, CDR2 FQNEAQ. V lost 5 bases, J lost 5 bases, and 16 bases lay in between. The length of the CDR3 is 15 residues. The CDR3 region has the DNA TGTGCCAGCAGCCCCGGGACCCCCGGCCACAATGAGCAGTTCTTC. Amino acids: CASSPGTPGHNEQFF.

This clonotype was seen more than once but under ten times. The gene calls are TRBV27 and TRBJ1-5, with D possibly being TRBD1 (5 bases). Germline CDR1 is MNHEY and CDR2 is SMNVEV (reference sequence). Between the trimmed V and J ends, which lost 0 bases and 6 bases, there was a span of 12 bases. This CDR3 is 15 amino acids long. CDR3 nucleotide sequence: TGTGCCAGCAGTTTATCGCTGGGGGGGGGTCAGCCCCAGCATTTT. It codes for CASSLSLGGGQPQHF.

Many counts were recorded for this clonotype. The CDR3 sequence is CASSRGGLDTQYF. CDR3 coding DNA: TGTGCCAGCAGCCGCGGGGGGTTGGATACGCAGTATTTT. The chain combines TRBV7-6 with TRBJ2-3; 8 nucleotides match TRBD2. The CDR3 length is 13 residues. The germline CDR1 and CDR2 sequences are SGHVS and FNYEAQ. V lost 5 bases to trimming and J lost 6 bases; unmatched junction nucleotides: 4. The full variable domain, its missing parts supplied by reference TRBV7-6 and TRBJ2-3, is GAGVSQSPRYKVTKRGQDVALRCDPISGHVSLYWYRQALGQGPEFLTYFNYEAQQDKSGLPNDRFSAERPEGSISTLTIQRTEQRDSAMYRCASSRGGLDTQYFGPGTRLTVL.

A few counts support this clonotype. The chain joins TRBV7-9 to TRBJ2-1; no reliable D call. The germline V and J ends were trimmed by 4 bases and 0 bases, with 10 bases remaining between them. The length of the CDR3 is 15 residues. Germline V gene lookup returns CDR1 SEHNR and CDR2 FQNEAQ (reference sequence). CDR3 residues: CASSSYPSSYNEQFF. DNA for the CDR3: TGTGCCAGCAGCTCCTATCCCTCCTCCTACAATGAGCAGTTCTTC.

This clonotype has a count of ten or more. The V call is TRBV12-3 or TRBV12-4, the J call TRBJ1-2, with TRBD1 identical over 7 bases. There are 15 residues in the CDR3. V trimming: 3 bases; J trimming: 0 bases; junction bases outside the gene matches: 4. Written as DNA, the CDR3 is TGTGCCAGCAGTTTGGACAGGAAAGCTAACTATGGCTACACCTTC. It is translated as CASSLDRKANYGYTF.

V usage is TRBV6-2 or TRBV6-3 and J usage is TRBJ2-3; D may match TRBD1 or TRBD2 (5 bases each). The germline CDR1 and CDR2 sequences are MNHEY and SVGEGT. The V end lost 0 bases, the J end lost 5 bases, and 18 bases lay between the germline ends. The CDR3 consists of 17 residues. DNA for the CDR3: TGTGCCAGCAGTTACTCGAATTCCTACGGGGCGGAAGATACGCAGTATTTT. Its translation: CASSYSNSYGAEDTQYF.

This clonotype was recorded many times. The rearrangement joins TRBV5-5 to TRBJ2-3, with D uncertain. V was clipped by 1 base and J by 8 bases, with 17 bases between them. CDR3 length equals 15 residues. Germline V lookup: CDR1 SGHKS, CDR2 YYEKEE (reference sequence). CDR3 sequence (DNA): TGTGCCAGCAGCTTGTATGTTGGGAATGGTGGTACGCAGTATTTT. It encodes CASSLYVGNGGTQYF. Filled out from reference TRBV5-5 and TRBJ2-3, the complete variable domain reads DAGVTQSPTHLIKTRGQQVTLRCSPISGHKSVSWYQQVLGQGPQFIFQYYEKEERGRGNFPDRFSARQFPNYSSELNVNALLLGDSALYLCASSLYVGNGGTQYFGPGTRLTVL.

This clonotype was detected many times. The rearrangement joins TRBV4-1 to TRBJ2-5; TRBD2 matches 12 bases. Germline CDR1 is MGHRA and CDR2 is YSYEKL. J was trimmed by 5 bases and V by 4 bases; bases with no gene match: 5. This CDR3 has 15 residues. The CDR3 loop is CASSPSTSGGETQYF. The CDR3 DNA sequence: TGCGCCAGCAGCCCATCGACTAGCGGGGGTGAGACCCAGTACTTC.

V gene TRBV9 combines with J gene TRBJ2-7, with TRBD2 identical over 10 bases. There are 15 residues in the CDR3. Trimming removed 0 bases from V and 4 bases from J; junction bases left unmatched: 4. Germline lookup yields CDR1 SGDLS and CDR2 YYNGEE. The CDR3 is CASSVGPSGGYEQYF. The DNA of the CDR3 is TGTGCCAGCAGCGTAGGACCTAGCGGGGGTTACGAGCAGTACTTC.

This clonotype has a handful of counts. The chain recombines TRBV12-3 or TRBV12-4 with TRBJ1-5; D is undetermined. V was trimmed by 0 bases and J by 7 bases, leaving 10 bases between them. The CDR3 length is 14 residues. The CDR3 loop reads CASSLAFSSQPQHF. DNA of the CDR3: TGTGCCAGCAGTTTAGCATTTAGCAGCCAGCCCCAGCATTTT.

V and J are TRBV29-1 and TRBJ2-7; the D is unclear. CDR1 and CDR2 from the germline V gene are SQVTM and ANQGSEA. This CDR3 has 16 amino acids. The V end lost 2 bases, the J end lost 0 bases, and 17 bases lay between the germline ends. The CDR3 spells CSVELQRPGVSYEQYF. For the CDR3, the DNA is TGCAGCGTTGAACTACAACGACCGGGCGTCTCCTACGAGCAGTACTTC.

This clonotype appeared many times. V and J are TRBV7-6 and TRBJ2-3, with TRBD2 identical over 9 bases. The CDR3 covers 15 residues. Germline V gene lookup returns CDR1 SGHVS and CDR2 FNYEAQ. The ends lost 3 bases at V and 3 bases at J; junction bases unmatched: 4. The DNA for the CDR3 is TGTGCCAGCAGCTTCCTAGCGGGGTATACAGATACGCAGTATTTT. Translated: CASSFLAGYTDTQYF.

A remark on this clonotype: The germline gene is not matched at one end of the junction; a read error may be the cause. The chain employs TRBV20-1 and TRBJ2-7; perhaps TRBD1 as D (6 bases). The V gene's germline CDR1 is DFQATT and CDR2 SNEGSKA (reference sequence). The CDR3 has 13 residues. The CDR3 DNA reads TGCAGTGCCGGTACAGGGAGCTCCTACGAGCTGTACTTC. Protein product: CSAGTGSSYELYF.

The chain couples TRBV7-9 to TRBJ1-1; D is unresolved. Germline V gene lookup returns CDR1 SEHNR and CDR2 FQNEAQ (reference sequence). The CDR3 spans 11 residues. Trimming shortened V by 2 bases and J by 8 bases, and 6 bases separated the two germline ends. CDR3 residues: CASSLSVEAFF. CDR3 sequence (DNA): TGTGCCAGCAGCTTATCCGTCGAAGCTTTCTTT.

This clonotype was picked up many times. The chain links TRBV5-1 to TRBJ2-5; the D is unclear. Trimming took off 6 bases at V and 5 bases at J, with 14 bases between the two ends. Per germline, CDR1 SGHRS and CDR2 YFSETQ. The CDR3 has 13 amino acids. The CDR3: CASNAAHEETQYF. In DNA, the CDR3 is TGCGCCAGCAATGCTGCACACGAGGAGACCCAGTACTTC.

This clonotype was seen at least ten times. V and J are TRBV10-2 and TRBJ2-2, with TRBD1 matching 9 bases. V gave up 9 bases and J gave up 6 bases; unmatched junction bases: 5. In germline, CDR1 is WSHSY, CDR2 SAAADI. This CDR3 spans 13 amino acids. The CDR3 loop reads CASSTGGAGELFF. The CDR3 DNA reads TGCGCCAGTTCGACAGGGGGGGCCGGGGAGCTGTTTTTT.